This note documents a single T cell receptor (beta chain) sequence. What it binds is unknown. This entry comes from a study of PD-1 blockade in classical Hodgkin lymphoma. Time point of the sample: cycle 4 day 1 (C4D1), after more than 5 weeks of nivolumab. Each of the patients experienced relapse following autologous stem cell transplantation, and their brentuximab vedotin exposure differed. The protocol was immunoSEQ multiplex PCR, while the TCRdb copy is restricted to in-frame clones and leaves out a portion. In the table there are some 95,000 clones, around nine tenths of which are singletons. This CDR3 spans 14 amino acids. Germline lookup yields CDR1 LNHDA and CDR2 SQIVND (reference sequence). V dropped 3 bases and J dropped 6; count of bases not matched to a gene: 2. Notes on the study in general: Still unresolved is the cause of the repertoire differences, which may be disease activity or prior therapy.

This chain uses TRBV19 with TRBJ1-6; the match to TRBD1 covers 7 bases. The TCR sequence derives from a human donor with classical Hodgkin lymphoma. This sample comprised peripheral blood mononuclear cells (PBMCs), obtained before the fourth cycle of nivolumab. CDR3 bases: TGTGCCAGTAGTATCGGGGACAGTAATTCACCCCTCCACTTT. Its protein product is CASSIGDSNSPLHF.